Shown below are 27 T cell receptor beta chains from a single sample sequenced in a study of shared clonotypes between healthy human individuals. This table comes from immunoSEQ multiplex PCR, and its TCRdb copy is limited to in-frame clones, with some not included. This table holds roughly 500,000 clones, around 85% found once. Sequencing was done on a sample of PBMCs. These TCRs come from a woman aged 40 to 50 in good health. Some clones in this sample may be carry-over from other donors' samples.

The rearrangement uses TRBV11-3 and TRBJ2-1; no definite D call. CDR3 length equals 13 residues. Germline CDR1 SGHNT, CDR2 YENEEA. The germline V and J ends were trimmed by 8 bases and 5 bases, with 13 bases remaining between them. The CDR3 sequence is CASSPQVDNEQFF. The CDR3 region has the DNA TGTGCCAGCTCTCCTCAGGTGGACAATGAGCAGTTCTTC.

Only one count was recorded for this clone. V usage is TRBV29-1 and J usage is TRBJ2-1, with D perhaps given as TRBD1 or TRBD2 (6 bases each). The CDR3 contains 14 residues. From germline, CDR1 is SQVTM and CDR2 ANQGSEA. The V and J ends lost 7 bases and 6 bases respectively, with 19 bases between them. The CDR3 loop is CSAIGSKGGNEQFF. DNA for the CDR3: TGCAGCGCAATCGGGAGCAAAGGGGGCAATGAGCAGTTCTTC.

A word on this clone: This likely traces to a read error, being one base from a far larger clone. This chain links TRBV11-1 with TRBJ2-5; D not resolved. V was cut by 5 bases and J by 5 bases, with 12 bases left in between. Germline CDR1 is SGHAT and CDR2 is FQDESV (reference sequence). The CDR3 consists of 13 residues. Here the CDR3 reads CASSALTSETQYF. The CDR3 bases are TGTGCCAGCAGCGCTCTGACATCGGAGACCCAGTACTTC.

The rearrangement uses TRBV11-2 and TRBJ2-3; 12 bases agree with TRBD1. Per germline, CDR1 SGHAT and CDR2 FQNNGV. CDR3 length: 16 residues. Unmatched junction bases numbered 9, after V lost 3 bases and J lost 8 bases. CDR3 nucleotide sequence: TGTGCCAGCAGCTTCTCCTCGGGGACAGGGGGCCCTACGCAGTATTTT. Protein product: CASSFSSGTGGPTQYF.

This clone was observed once. J is TRBJ2-5 and V is TRBV11-1; 8 nucleotides agree with TRBD1. The ends lost 3 bases at V and 2 bases at J; junction bases unmatched: 5. The germline gives CDR1 SGHAT, CDR2 FQDESV (reference sequence). There are 15 residues in the CDR3. The CDR3 loop reads CASSFSRTGQETQYF. In DNA, the CDR3 is TGTGCCAGCAGCTTCTCCAGGACAGGGCAAGAGACCCAGTACTTC.

This rearrangement joins TRBV4-2 to TRBJ2-5; D may be TRBD1 or TRBD2 (6 bases each). This CDR3 comprises 15 residues. The germline CDR1 and CDR2 sequences are LGHNA and YNFKEQ. Between the trimmed V and J ends, which lost 2 bases and 4 bases, there was a span of 14 bases. The CDR3 sequence: CASSQPGARGETQYF. The CDR3 DNA reads TGTGCCAGCAGCCAACCGGGGGCGCGGGGAGAGACCCAGTACTTC.

Of note for this clone: This is likely an artifact of a read error, given a far larger clone one base away. The genes are TRBV18 and TRBJ1-3; a possible D gene is TRBD1 (6 bases). The V gene's germline CDR1 is KGHSH and CDR2 LQKENI. This CDR3 is built from 15 residues. Deletions cut 5 bases from V and 3 bases from J, with 14 bases between. CDR3 in DNA: TGTGCCAGCTCAGACAGGTGGCGGTATGGAAACACCATATATTTT. Its protein is CASSDRWRYGNTIYF.

This CDR3 reads CASRPIGGAYNEQFF. CDR3 DNA sequence: TGTGCCAGCAGGCCAATTGGAGGGGCCTACAATGAGCAGTTCTTC. The chain couples TRBV6-5 to TRBJ2-1, with D possibly matching TRBD2 (6 bases). The ends were cut back, 6 bases at V and 2 bases at J, with 14 bases in the middle. This CDR3 is 15 amino acids long. CDR1 MNHEY and CDR2 SVGAGI come from the germline V gene.

J is TRBJ2-1 and V is TRBV7-8; D is ambiguous. There are 13 residues in the CDR3. Trimming took off 3 bases at V and 5 bases at J, with 8 bases between the two ends. Germline CDR1 is SGHVS and CDR2 is FQNEAQ. The CDR3 loop is CASSLGRNNEQFF. CDR3 sequence (DNA): TGTGCCAGCAGCTTGGGCAGAAACAATGAGCAGTTCTTC.

The chain is built from TRBV10-1 and TRBJ2-6; no clear D. From germline, CDR1 is WNHNN and CDR2 SYGVQD (reference sequence). CDR3 length: 18 residues. Trimming took off 4 bases at V and 3 bases at J, with 19 bases between the two ends. CDR3 in DNA: TGCGCCAGCAGTGGCCAGGTGGGCGCGACTGATGGGGCCAACGTCCTGACTTTC. This sequence encodes CASSGQVGATDGANVLTF.

This clone was recorded once. V is TRBV19 and J is TRBJ2-7; D gene uncertain. The CDR3 is made up of 15 amino acids. Germline values: CDR1 LNHDA, CDR2 SQIVND (reference sequence). V shed 3 bases and J shed 2 bases, with 14 bases lying between them. DNA for the CDR3: TGTGCCAGTAGTATCAGCCCCAGAGTCACCTACGAGCAGTACTTC. Its translation is CASSISPRVTYEQYF.

V usage is TRBV19 and J usage is TRBJ1-2, with D unresolved. Trimming pared 3 bases from V and 4 bases from J, leaving 12 bases between. The germline V gene encodes CDR1 LNHDA and CDR2 SQIVND (reference sequence). This CDR3 comprises 14 residues. In nucleotides, the CDR3 is TGTGCCAGTAGTATCGTAGCGGATTCCTATGGCTACACCTTC. It encodes CASSIVADSYGYTF.

This chain uses TRBV19 with TRBJ1-1; the D gene is possibly TRBD1 (5 bases). The CDR3 is 13 residues long. Germline V lookup: CDR1 LNHDA, CDR2 SQIVND (reference sequence). V was pared by 3 bases and J by 6 bases, with 11 bases between. For the CDR3, the DNA is TGTGCCAGTAGTATTCCAGGGTCGCCTGAAGCTTTCTTT. Residues: CASSIPGSPEAFF. Filled out from reference TRBV19 and TRBJ1-1, the complete variable domain reads DGGITQSPKYLFRKEGQNVTLSCEQNLNHDAMYWYRQDPGQGLRLIYYSQIVNDFQKGDIAEGYSVSREKKESFPLTVTSAQKNPTAFYLCASSIPGSPEAFFGQGTRLTVV.

This chain links TRBV6-6 with TRBJ1-5; D remains unclear. The ends were cut back, 6 bases at V and 6 bases at J, with 9 bases in the middle. The CDR3 totals 12 residues. Germline V gene lookup returns CDR1 MNHNY and CDR2 SVGAGI (reference sequence). DNA for the CDR3: TGTGCCAGCAGCTCTGGGCCTCAGCCCCAGCATTTT. This gives the protein CASSSGPQPQHF.

The rearrangement links TRBV5-4 to TRBJ2-5; the match to TRBD2 covers 10 bases. Gene TRBJ2-7 matches the end of the DNA better, so the J call may be wrong. The CDR3 spans 17 residues. The germline gives CDR1 SGHNT, CDR2 YYREEE (reference sequence). The DNA for the CDR3 is TGTGCCAGCAGCCGGGGCGGGGCTAGCGGGAGCCATTACGAGCAGTACTTC. It encodes CASSRGGASGSHYEQYF.

This chain uses TRBV11-1 with TRBJ2-5; 7 nucleotides agree with TRBD2. V dropped 2 bases and J dropped 5; count of bases not matched to a gene: 5. Germline values: CDR1 SGHAT, CDR2 FQDESV (reference sequence). The CDR3 extends over 14 amino acids. The CDR3 loop reads CASSLSGNAETQYF. The CDR3, as DNA: TGTGCCAGCAGCTTAAGCGGGAACGCGGAGACCCAGTACTTC.

The chain links TRBV7-2 to TRBJ1-1, with a tentative D call TRBD1 (5 bases). V lost 1 base and J 4 bases, leaving 13 bases between the germline ends. Germline lookup yields CDR1 SGHTA and CDR2 FQGNSA. The CDR3 is 15 residues long. The chain's CDR3 is CASSLVSGASTEAFF. The DNA for the CDR3 is TGTGCCAGCAGCTTAGTAAGTGGGGCGAGCACTGAAGCTTTCTTT.

This clone was picked up one time. The chain joins TRBV7-2 to TRBJ2-2, with TRBD2 matching over 7 bases. With 1 base clipped from V and 5 bases from J, the junction kept 4 bases outside the gene matches. There are 15 residues in the CDR3. Germline values: CDR1 SGHTA, CDR2 FQGNSA. CDR3 DNA sequence: TGTGCCAGCAGCTTAGGGCTAGCGGTTACCGGGGAGCTGTTTTTT. Protein product: CASSLGLAVTGELFF.

This clone occurred once. The chain is built from TRBV7-9 and TRBJ2-4; weak D call: TRBD2 (5 bases). The germline gives CDR1 SEHNR, CDR2 FQNEAQ (reference sequence). The CDR3 length is 18 residues. Trimming removed 7 bases from V and 4 bases from J, with 26 bases in between. The CDR3 DNA sequence: TGTGCCAGCACCTTTAAGGGCGGGTTTGCAGCAGAAAAAAACATTCAGTACTTC. Translation: CASTFKGGFAAEKNIQYF.

As concerns this clone: This sample also contains other DNA sequences that code for the same CDR3. This chain links TRBV28 with TRBJ2-6; 7 bases match TRBD1. This CDR3 comprises 15 residues. J gave up 4 bases and V 4 bases, and 4 bases lay outside the gene matches. Germline CDR1 reads MDHEN; CDR2 reads SYDVKM. The CDR3 coding sequence is TGTGCCAGCAGTTCAGGGGGAGCAGGGGCCAACGTCCTGACTTTC. Protein product: CASSSGGAGANVLTF. The full variable domain, rest sourced from reference TRBV28 and TRBJ2-6, is DVKVTQSSRYLVKRTGEKVFLECVQDMDHENMFWYRQDPGLGLRLIYFSYDVKMKEKGDIPEGYSVSREKKERFSLILESASTNQTSMYLCASSSGGAGANVLTFGAGSRLTVL.

A word on this clone: It is likely a read error: a sequence one base away is far more abundant. The chain couples TRBV9 to TRBJ2-5; D possibly corresponds to TRBD2 (5 bases). Germline V CDR1 and CDR2: SGDLS, YYNGEE. The CDR3 runs 12 residues. The CDR3 spells CASSVGGETKYF. CDR3 coding DNA: TGTGCCAGCAGCGTAGGTGGGGAGACCAAGTACTTC.

This sequence joins TRBV11-3 and TRBJ1-3; 7 nucleotides line up with TRBD1. V gave up 5 bases and J gave up 3 bases; unmatched junction bases: 1. Germline V gene lookup returns CDR1 SGHNT and CDR2 YENEEA. There are 13 residues in the CDR3. This CDR3 reads CASSTGVGNTIYF. The CDR3 coding sequence is TGTGCCAGCAGCACAGGGGTTGGAAACACCATATATTTT.

This chain joins TRBV11-2 and TRBJ2-5; TRBD2 might be the D (6 bases). This CDR3 is 16 amino acids long. CDR1 and CDR2 (germline): SGHAT, FQNNGV. Deletions cut 5 bases from V and 5 bases from J, with 21 bases between. The CDR3 protein is CASSPNLVGGAETQYF. CDR3 coding DNA: TGTGCCAGCAGCCCTAACCTCGTGGGGGGAGCGGAGACCCAGTACTTC.

V is TRBV5-8 and J is TRBJ2-1; a possible D gene is TRBD1 (7 bases). The CDR3 is 16 residues long. CDR1 and CDR2 from the germline V gene are SGHTS and YDEGEE. Trimming cost V 5 bases and J 3 bases, with 18 bases left between them. This chain's CDR3 is CASRPRQGGRYNEQFF. As DNA, the CDR3 is TGTGCCAGCAGGCCCAGGCAGGGGGGTCGCTACAATGAGCAGTTCTTC.

The gene calls are TRBV1 and TRBJ2-4; TRBD1 is the table's D call and was not checked against the DNA. TRBV1 is classified as a pseudogene. The CDR3 is 15 residues long. The CDR3 nucleotides read TGCACCAGCAGCTCCCCGGGACAGGGGAAAAACATTCAGTACTTC. This codes for CTSSSPGQGKNIQYF.

The chain combines TRBV9 with TRBJ2-1; tentative D call: TRBD2 (5 bases). The germline V and J ends were trimmed by 0 bases and 6 bases, with 10 bases remaining between them. The CDR3 runs 14 residues. Germline assignment: CDR1 SGDLS and CDR2 YYNGEE. CDR3 coding DNA: TGTGCCAGCAGCGTAGCTACCCGGGGCAATGAGCAGTTCTTC. Protein product: CASSVATRGNEQFF.

The chain employs TRBV12-5 and TRBJ2-3; possibly TRBD2 for D (5 bases). Trimming took 7 bases from V and 5 from J, leaving 7 bases between them. The CDR3 totals 11 residues. Germline-derived CDR1 and CDR2 are LGHNT and FRNRAP. The CDR3 here is CASASGDTQYF. CDR3 nucleotides: TGTGCTAGTGCCAGCGGAGATACGCAGTATTTT.